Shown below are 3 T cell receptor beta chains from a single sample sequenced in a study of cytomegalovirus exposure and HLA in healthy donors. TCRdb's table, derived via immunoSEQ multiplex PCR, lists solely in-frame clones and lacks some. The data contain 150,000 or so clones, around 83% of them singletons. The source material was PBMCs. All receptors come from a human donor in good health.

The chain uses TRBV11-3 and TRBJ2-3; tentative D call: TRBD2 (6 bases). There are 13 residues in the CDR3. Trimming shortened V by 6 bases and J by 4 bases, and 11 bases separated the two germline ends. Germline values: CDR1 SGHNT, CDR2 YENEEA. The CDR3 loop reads CASSKSSADTQYF. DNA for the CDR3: TGTGCCAGCAGTAAGTCTAGCGCAGATACGCAGTATTTT.

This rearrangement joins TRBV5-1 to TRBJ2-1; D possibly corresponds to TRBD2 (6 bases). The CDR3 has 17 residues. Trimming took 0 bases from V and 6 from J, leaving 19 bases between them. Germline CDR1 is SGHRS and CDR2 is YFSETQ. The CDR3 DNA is TGCGCCAGCAGCTTGGATGGTGTAGCGGCCCTTGCCAATGAGCAGTTCTTC. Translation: CASSLDGVAALANEQFF.

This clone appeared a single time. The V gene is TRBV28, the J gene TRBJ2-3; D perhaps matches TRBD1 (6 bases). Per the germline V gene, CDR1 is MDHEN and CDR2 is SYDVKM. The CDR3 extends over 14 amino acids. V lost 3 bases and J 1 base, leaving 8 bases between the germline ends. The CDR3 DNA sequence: TGTGCCAGCAGTTTTTCAGGGGGCACAGATACGCAGTATTTT. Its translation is CASSFSGGTDTQYF.